This TCR beta chain was identified in a study of blood T cell repertoires in COVID-19. As for the study in general: The United States, Italy and Spain provided the acute and convalescent COVID-19 samples. Sample material is recorded as cDNA or gDNA derived from T cells, B-cell-depleted T cells, or PBMCs.

In the source study's methods: For nucleated cells, counts were estimated from reference gene primer amplification. The protocol was immunoSEQ multiplex PCR, while the TCRdb copy is restricted to in-frame clones and leaves out a portion. V, J and clone size are those of that table, while D and trimming were read from the DNA. The data contain about 210,000 clones, roughly 94% of them singletons. The sequence came from a man in his thirties or forties with acute or convalescent COVID-19. The source material was peripheral blood.

CDR3 sequence (DNA): TGTGCCAGCAGTGAAGAGAGGACAGCTGGAAACACCATATATTTT. This encodes CASSEERTAGNTIYF. The chain couples TRBV2 to TRBJ1-3; a possible D gene is TRBD1 (6 bases). Germline assignment: CDR1 SNHLY and CDR2 FYNNEI. This CDR3 spans 15 amino acids. V was pared by 1 base and J by 2 bases, with 9 bases between.